This T cell receptor beta chain was sequenced in a study of shared clonotypes between healthy human individuals. A remark on this clone: Its antigen is currently unknown.

This CDR3 has 11 residues. The V end lost 6 bases, the J end lost 3 bases, and 9 bases lay between the germline ends. Germline V gives CDR1 SQVTM, CDR2 ANQGSEA. The study, taken as a whole, reports: Estimated clonotype richness was generally higher in naive than memory subsets.

Investigators divided CD4+ cells into CD45RA+ naive and CD45RA-negative memory subsets. Deep level was the assay's run setting. Methods used by the authors: ImmunoSEQ supplied junction-only sequences lacking quality scores, so filtering was different. The table came from immunoSEQ multiplex PCR; TCRdb's copy has only in-frame clones and leaves some out. V, J and clone size are those of that table, while D and trimming were read from the DNA. The sample contains more than 150,000 clones, about 68% of which appear only once. The sequenced sample consisted of memory CD4+ T cells sorted from blood. Subset given: CD45RA-negative fraction. V gene TRBV29-1 combines with J gene TRBJ2-7; D is unclear. The receptor's source is a man aged 25 to 40 in good health. The CDR3 DNA is TGCAGCGTACGCACCTACTACGAGCAGTACTTC. Amino acids: CSVRTYYEQYF.